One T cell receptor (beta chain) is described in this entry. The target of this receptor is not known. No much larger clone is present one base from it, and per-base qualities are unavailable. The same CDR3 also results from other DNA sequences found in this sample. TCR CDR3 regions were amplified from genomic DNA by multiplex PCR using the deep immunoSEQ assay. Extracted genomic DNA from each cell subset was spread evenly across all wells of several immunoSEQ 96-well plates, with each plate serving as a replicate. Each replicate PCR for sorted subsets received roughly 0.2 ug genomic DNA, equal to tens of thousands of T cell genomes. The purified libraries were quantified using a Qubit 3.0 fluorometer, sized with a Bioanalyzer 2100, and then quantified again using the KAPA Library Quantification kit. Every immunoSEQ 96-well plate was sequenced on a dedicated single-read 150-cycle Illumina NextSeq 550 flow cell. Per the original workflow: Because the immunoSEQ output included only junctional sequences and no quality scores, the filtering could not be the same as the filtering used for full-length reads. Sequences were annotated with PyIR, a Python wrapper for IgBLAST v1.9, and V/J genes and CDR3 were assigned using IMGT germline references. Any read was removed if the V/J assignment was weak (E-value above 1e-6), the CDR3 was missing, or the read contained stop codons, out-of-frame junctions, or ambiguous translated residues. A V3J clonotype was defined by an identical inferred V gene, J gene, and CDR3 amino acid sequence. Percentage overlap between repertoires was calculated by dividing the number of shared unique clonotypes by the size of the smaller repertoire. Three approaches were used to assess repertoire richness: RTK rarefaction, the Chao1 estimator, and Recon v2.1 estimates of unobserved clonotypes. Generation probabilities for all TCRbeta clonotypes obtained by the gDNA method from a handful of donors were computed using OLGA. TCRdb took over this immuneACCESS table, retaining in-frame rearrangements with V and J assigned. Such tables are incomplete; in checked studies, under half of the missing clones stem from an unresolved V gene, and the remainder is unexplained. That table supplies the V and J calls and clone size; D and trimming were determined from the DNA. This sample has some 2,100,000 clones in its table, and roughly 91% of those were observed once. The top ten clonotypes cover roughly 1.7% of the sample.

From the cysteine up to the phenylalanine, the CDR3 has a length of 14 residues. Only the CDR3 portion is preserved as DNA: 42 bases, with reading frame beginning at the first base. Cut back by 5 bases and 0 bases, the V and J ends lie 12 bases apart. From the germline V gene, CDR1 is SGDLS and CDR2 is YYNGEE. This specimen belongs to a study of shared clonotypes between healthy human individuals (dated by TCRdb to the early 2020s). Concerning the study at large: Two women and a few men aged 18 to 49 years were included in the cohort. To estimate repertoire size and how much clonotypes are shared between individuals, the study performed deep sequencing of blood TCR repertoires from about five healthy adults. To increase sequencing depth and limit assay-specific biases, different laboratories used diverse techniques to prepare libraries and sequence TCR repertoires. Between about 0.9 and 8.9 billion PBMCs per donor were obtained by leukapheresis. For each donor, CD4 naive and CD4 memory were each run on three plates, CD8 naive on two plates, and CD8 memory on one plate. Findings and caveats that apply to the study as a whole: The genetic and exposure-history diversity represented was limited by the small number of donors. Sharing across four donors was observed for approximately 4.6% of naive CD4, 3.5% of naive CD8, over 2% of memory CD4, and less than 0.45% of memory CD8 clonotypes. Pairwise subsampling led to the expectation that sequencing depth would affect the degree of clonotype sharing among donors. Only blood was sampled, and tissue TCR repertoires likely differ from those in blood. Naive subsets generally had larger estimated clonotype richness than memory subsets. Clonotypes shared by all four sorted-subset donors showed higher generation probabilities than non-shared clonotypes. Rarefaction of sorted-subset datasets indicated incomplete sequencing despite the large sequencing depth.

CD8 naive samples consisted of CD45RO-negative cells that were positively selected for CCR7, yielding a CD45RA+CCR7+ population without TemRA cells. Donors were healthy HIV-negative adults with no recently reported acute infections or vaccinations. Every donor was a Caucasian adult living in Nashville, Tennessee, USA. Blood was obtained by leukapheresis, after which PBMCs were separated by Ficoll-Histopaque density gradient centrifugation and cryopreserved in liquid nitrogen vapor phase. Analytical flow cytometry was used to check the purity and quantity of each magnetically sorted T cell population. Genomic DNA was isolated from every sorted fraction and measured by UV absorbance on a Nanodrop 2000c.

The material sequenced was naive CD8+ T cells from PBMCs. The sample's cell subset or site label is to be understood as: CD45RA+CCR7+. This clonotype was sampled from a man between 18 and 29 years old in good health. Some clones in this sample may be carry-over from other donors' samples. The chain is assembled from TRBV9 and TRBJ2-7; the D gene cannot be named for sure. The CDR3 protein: CASSAGLGSYEQYF. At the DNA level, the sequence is TGTGCCAGCAGTGCCGGTCTAGGCTCCTACGAGCAGTACTTC.